This TCR beta chain was observed in a study of CD8 T cells in ankylosing spondylitis. CDR3 length: 15 amino acids. CDR1 is GTSNPN and CDR2 is SVGIG in the germline V gene (reference sequence). The junction had 12 bases not matched to a gene; V was cut back by 8 bases and J by 4 bases. From the 5' RACE reads, TCRdb called clonotypes with MiXCR, one entry per CDR3 protein. This sample has a few hundred thousand distinct CDR3 sequences, with 8% found just once. Overall study findings and caveats: Seemingly characteristic of ankylosing spondylitis blood was a TCR beta motif consisting of about 8 highly homologous variants. Reportedly, disease-linked clones are significantly enriched in ankylosing spondylitis patients' matched synovial fluid.

With respect to this clonotype: What it recognizes is unknown.

The receptor comes from a male donor with ankylosing spondylitis. Sequenced input: blood, either unsorted or a sorted T cell fraction (not recorded which). V gene TRBV30 combines with J gene TRBJ2-3; TRBD2 matches at 10 bases. This CDR3 is CAGNQLAGGADTQYF. In nucleotides, the CDR3 is TGTGCCGGAAACCAATTAGCGGGAGGCGCAGATACGCAGTATTTT.